Sequencing of this T cell receptor beta chain was carried out in a study of T cell repertoires in cytomegalovirus infection. As for the study in general: Shared public TCR beta signatures pointed to both CMV infection and a matching HLA type. General observations from the study: Identification of carriers of CMV plus the relevant HLA was performed using cumulative public TCR beta family frequency.

The V end was cut by 5 bases, the J end by 1 base, with 12 bases between. Germline-derived CDR1 and CDR2 are LNHDA and SQIVND (reference sequence). The CDR3 is 15 amino acids. Comments on this clonotype: Its antigen is still unknown.

MiXCR, run by TCRdb on the reads, gives a single entry per CDR3 protein. Of roughly 860,000 distinct CDR3 sequences in the sample, around a third were seen once. The J gene is TRBJ1-5, the V gene TRBV19; tentative D call: TRBD1 (6 bases). The TCR originated in a human donor in good health (CMV status not recorded). Some clones in this sample may be carry-over from other donors' samples. This specimen was cultured CD8+ T cells from PBMCs, taken from culture after CMV antigen stimulation. The CDR3 protein is CASSRDTSSNQPQHF. DNA for the CDR3: TGTGCCAGTAGTCGGGACACCTCGAGCAATCAGCCCCAGCATTTT.